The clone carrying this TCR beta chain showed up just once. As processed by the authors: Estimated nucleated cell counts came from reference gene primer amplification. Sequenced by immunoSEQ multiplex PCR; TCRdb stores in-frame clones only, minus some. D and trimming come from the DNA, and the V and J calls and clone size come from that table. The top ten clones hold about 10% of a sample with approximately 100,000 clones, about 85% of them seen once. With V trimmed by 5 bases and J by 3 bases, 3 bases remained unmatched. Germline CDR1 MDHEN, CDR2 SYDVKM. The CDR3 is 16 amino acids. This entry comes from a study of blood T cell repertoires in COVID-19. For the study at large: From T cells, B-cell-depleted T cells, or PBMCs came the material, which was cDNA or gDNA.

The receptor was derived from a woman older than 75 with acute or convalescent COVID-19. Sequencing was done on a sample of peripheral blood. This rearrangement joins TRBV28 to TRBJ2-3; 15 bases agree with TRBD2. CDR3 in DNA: TGTGCCAGCAGTCGGACTAGCGGGGGGGGAACAGATACGCAGTATTTT. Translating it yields CASSRTSGGGTDTQYF.